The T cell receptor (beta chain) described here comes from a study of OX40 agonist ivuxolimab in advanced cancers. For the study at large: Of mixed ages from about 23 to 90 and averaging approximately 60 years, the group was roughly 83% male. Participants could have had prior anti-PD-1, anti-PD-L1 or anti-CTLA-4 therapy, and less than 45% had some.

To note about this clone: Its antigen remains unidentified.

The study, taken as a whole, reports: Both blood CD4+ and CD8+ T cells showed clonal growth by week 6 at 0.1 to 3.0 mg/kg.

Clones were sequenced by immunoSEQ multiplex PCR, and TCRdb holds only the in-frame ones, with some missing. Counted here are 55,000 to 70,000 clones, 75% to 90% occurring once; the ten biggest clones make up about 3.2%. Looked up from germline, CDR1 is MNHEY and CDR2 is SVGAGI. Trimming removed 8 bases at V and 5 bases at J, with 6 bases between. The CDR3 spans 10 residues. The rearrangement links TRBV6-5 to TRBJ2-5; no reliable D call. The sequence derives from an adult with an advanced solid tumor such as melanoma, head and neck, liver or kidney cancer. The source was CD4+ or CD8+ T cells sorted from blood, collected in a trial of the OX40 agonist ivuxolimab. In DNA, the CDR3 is TGTGCCAGCGGGTGGGAGACCCAGTACTTC. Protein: CASGWETQYF.